The clone carrying this TCR beta chain was picked up a small number of times. Its target is not known. The whole isolated RNA underwent reverse transcription, so sequencing captured expressed TCRB transcripts. TCRdb's copy holds only in-frame clones and misses some; the assay was immunoSEQ multiplex PCR. The repertoire consists of some 15,000 clones, with roughly 72% occurring once and the leading ten covering roughly 0.84%. Blood was collected once per donor into heparin, averaging about 100 mL. The data were taken from a study of beta chain features in type 1 diabetes. Study-level results: Cells carrying high TCR expression could end up over-represented when cDNA is sequenced. A possible short-template PCR bias applies equally to patients and controls. Shortening of TCRB CDR3s, moderate but significant, appeared in all four CD4+ subsets of Type 1 diabetes patients. VDJ junctions sequenced from type 1 diabetes patients showed fewer insertions and more deletions.

The CDR3 contains 13 residues. Between the trimmed V and J ends, which lost 7 bases and 7 bases, there was a span of 11 bases. Per germline, CDR1 ENHRY and CDR2 SYGVKD. This chain joins TRBV10-3 and TRBJ1-6, with D possibly being TRBD1 (5 bases). The material sequenced was stem cell memory CD4+ T cells from blood. The clonotype was recovered from a man aged 30 to 45 with type 1 diabetes. Written as DNA, the CDR3 is TGTGCCATCAACTGGGACTTAAATTCACCCCTCCACTTT. Amino acids: CAINWDLNSPLHF.